The 20 T cell receptor beta chains given below trace back to one sample, sequenced in a study of blood T cells in healthy people across ages. Then a second PCR, running roughly 7 to 12 cycles, was carried out with a sample-barcoded 5' primer and a J-beta primer mix. TCRdb recomputed calls from the 5' RACE reads with MiXCR, one row per CDR3 protein. This sample yields around 1,700,000 distinct CDR3 sequences, of which roughly 28% are seen a single time; about 8% belongs to the top ten. The specimen was blood. These receptors all come from a woman between 25 and 40 years old in good health.

The J gene is TRBJ2-7, the V gene TRBV24-1, with D unresolved. The end of the DNA aligns better with TRBJ2-5, so the J call may be wrong. Germline loops: CDR1 KGHDR, CDR2 SFDVKD. The CDR3 is 13 residues long. In nucleotides, the CDR3 is TGTGCCACCAGTGATGCAACATCAGAGACCCAGTACTTC. This codes for CATSDATSETQYF.

There are a few counts of this clonotype. The rearrangement links TRBV3-1 to TRBJ1-1; D possibly corresponds to TRBD1 (5 bases). The CDR3 has 14 residues. Trimming removed 2 bases at V and 7 bases at J, with 14 bases between. CDR1 LGHDT and CDR2 YNNKEL come from the germline V gene (reference sequence). The CDR3 sequence is CASSQYRRGVEAFF. DNA of the CDR3: TGTGCCAGCAGCCAATATAGACGGGGCGTTGAAGCTTTCTTT.

V is TRBV20-1 and J is TRBJ2-1; D possibly matches TRBD1 or TRBD2 (5 bases each). The CDR3 has 12 amino acids. The V end lost 5 bases, the J end lost 7 bases, and 12 bases lay between the germline ends. Germline V gene lookup returns CDR1 DFQATT and CDR2 SNEGSKA (reference sequence). This chain's CDR3 is CSAGLTANEQFF. CDR3 nucleotides: TGCAGTGCTGGACTGACAGCTAATGAGCAGTTCTTC.

J is TRBJ2-7 and V is TRBV29-1; no definite D call. The CDR3 runs to 14 residues. V gave up 3 bases and J gave up 0 bases, with 12 bases separating them. From germline, CDR1 is SQVTM and CDR2 ANQGSEA. Written as DNA, the CDR3 is TGCAGCGTTGACGGGTTCCGATCCTCCTACGAGCAGTACTTC. Translating it yields CSVDGFRSSYEQYF.

The chain carries TRBV11-3 and TRBJ2-2; 8 nucleotides match TRBD1. Germline CDR1 and CDR2: SGHNT and YENEEA. The CDR3 consists of 16 residues. After removal of 3 bases from V and 2 bases from J, the junction contained 5 bases not matched to a gene. CDR3 sequence reads: CASSLDREYNTGELFF. DNA for the CDR3: TGTGCCAGCAGCTTGGACAGGGAGTATAACACCGGGGAGCTGTTTTTT.

This clonotype came up a few times. The V call is TRBV7-9, the J call TRBJ2-1, with D unclear. V lost 7 bases, J lost 4 bases, and 17 bases lay in between. There are 15 residues in the CDR3. Germline CDR1 SEHNR, CDR2 FQNEAQ (reference sequence). This CDR3 reads CASTSDAGEYNEQFF. The CDR3, as DNA: TGTGCCAGCACCTCCGATGCTGGAGAGTACAATGAGCAGTTCTTC.

The chain uses TRBV20-1 and TRBJ2-7, with 7 bases identical to TRBD2. Germline loops: CDR1 DFQATT, CDR2 SNEGSKA (reference sequence). V lost 6 bases and J lost 2; bases outside the gene matches: 7. The CDR3 consists of 13 residues. The CDR3 DNA follows: TGCAGTGCAACCGGGACTACCACCTACGAGCAGTACTTC. Its protein product is CSATGTTTYEQYF.

The chain carries TRBV4-3 and TRBJ2-1; TRBD2 aligns across 8 bases. Losses at the gene ends were 0 bases for V and 1 base for J; bases not matched to a gene: 8. CDR1 LGHNA and CDR2 YSLEER come from the germline V gene. CDR3 size: 18 residues. The CDR3, as DNA: TGCGCCAGCAGCCAAGATAGGGGTAGCGGGACTTCCTACAATGAGCAGTTCTTC. It is translated as CASSQDRGSGTSYNEQFF.

This clonotype was observed once. At one end the junction does not follow the germline gene, possibly because of a read error. This chain uses TRBV19 with TRBJ2-4, with 7 bases lining up with TRBD1. Per germline, CDR1 LNHDA and CDR2 SQIVND (reference sequence). This CDR3 is 15 amino acids long. CDR3 DNA: TGTGCCAGTAGCGAGGGGGCCCCAGCCATAAACATTCAGTACTTC. Amino acids: CASSEGAPAINIQYF.

This clonotype occurred many times. The chain uses TRBV5-1 and TRBJ2-5; 10 nucleotides match TRBD2. V gave up 2 bases and J gave up 5 bases; unmatched junction bases: 6. The CDR3 totals 15 residues. Germline-derived CDR1 and CDR2 are SGHRS and YFSETQ. The CDR3 nucleotides are TGCGCCAGCAGCTTCAGCGGGGGGGCCTCGGAGACCCAGTACTTC. Translation gives CASSFSGGASETQYF.

This clonotype was found a few times. The junction shows a germline mismatch at one end, possibly a read error. This rearrangement joins TRBV2 to TRBJ2-7; D tentatively reads TRBD1 or TRBD2 (5 bases each). Per the germline V gene, CDR1 is SNHLY and CDR2 is FYNNEI. This CDR3 region has 15 residues. The CDR3 spells CASRKDRDRLYAQYF. In DNA, the CDR3 is TGTGCCAGCAGGAAAGACCGGGACCGCCTCTACGCGCAGTACTTC.

This clonotype has at least ten counts. The chain is built from TRBV6-6 and TRBJ1-6; D gene ambiguous. Germline V lookup: CDR1 MNHNY, CDR2 SVGAGI (reference sequence). The V end lost 7 bases, the J end lost 10 bases, and 14 bases lay between the germline ends. The CDR3 is 13 amino acids. CDR3 coding DNA: TGTGCCAGCACTCTCCTCGAGAGCTCACCCCTCCACTTT. It yields the protein CASTLLESSPLHF.

This clonotype was found a few times. V and J are TRBV10-3 and TRBJ2-7, with TRBD1 as a possible D gene (6 bases). The CDR3 is 14 residues long. Germline V CDR1 and CDR2: ENHRY, SYGVKD. Trimming cost V 8 bases and J 0 bases, with 14 bases left between them. Here the CDR3 reads CAIRAGTSSYEQYF. CDR3 in DNA: TGTGCCATCCGGGCCGGGACAAGCTCCTACGAGCAGTACTTC.

This clonotype was seen at least ten times. The V and J genes are TRBV4-1 and TRBJ2-3; 11 positions match TRBD2. V lost 6 bases to trimming and J lost 6 bases; unmatched junction nucleotides: 5. CDR1 and CDR2 (germline): MGHRA, YSYEKL. The CDR3 has 14 amino acids. The CDR3 region has the DNA TGCGCCAGCAGATGGACTAGCGGGTCTGATACGCAGTATTTT. Its protein is CASRWTSGSDTQYF.

This clonotype appeared a few times. The J gene is TRBJ2-3, the V gene TRBV11-2; D ambiguous. CDR3 length: 14 residues. Germline V gene data show CDR1 as SGHAT and CDR2 as FQNNGV. With 1 base removed from V and 5 bases from J, the gap between germline ends came to 10 bases. CDR3 in DNA: TGTGCCAGCAGCTTAGTGGGCAGCCTAGATACGCAGTATTTT. Translated, it gives CASSLVGSLDTQYF.

This clonotype has a count of ten or more. This rearrangement joins TRBV7-3 to TRBJ2-5, with unresolved D. V dropped 5 bases and J dropped 1 base, with 11 bases sitting between them. Germline loops: CDR1 SGHTA, CDR2 FQGTGA. The CDR3 is 14 amino acids. CDR3 sequence: CASSETSFQETQYF. The DNA of the CDR3 is TGTGCCAGCAGCGAGACATCTTTCCAAGAGACCCAGTACTTC.

The genes are TRBV6-1 and TRBJ2-7, with D maybe TRBD2 (6 bases). Trimming removed 0 bases at V and 1 base at J, with 10 bases between. CDR1 and CDR2 from the germline V gene are MNHNS and SASEGT. This CDR3 comprises 15 residues. The CDR3 protein is CASSEAWDSSYEQYF. The CDR3 DNA reads as TGTGCCAGCAGTGAAGCGTGGGACTCATCCTACGAGCAGTACTTC.

V gene TRBV29-1 combines with J gene TRBJ2-1; D is undetermined. V was clipped by 2 bases and J by 5 bases, with 13 bases between them. Germline-derived CDR1 and CDR2 are SQVTM and ANQGSEA. This CDR3 region has 14 residues. Here the CDR3 reads CSVESASANNEQFF. In DNA form, the CDR3 reads TGCAGCGTTGAATCGGCCAGCGCAAACAATGAGCAGTTCTTC.

The rearrangement links TRBV5-1 to TRBJ2-4; D remains ambiguous. CDR1 and CDR2 from the germline V gene are SGHRS and YFSETQ. The CDR3 is made up of 13 amino acids. The V end was cut by 1 base, the J end by 13 bases, with 15 bases between. The CDR3 is CASSLQQQEAQYF. CDR3 in DNA: TGCGCCAGCAGCTTGCAACAGCAAGAGGCCCAGTACTTC.

The chain carries TRBV5-1 and TRBJ1-2; 8 bases map to TRBD1. V shed 5 bases, J shed 8 bases, and the junction held 8 bases outside the gene matches. Germline assignment: CDR1 SGHRS and CDR2 YFSETQ. The length of the CDR3 is 13 residues. The DNA of the CDR3 is TGCGCCAGCAGTCTGGACAGGGAAGAAGGCTACACCTTC. Its translation is CASSLDREEGYTF.